A selection of T cell receptor beta chains follows, all from one sample in a study of T cells in Graves' hyperthyroidism and ophthalmopathy. TCRdb itself ran the multiplex PCR reads through MiXCR, one entry per CDR3 protein. The table has a few hundred thousand distinct CDR3 sequences, about 15% seen once. Sequencing input: blood. The receptors were sampled from a woman aged 60-70 years with Graves' ophthalmopathy. CDR3s include the opening cysteine and the closing phenylalanine or tryptophan. D genes are given only for firm matches. Part of the rows lack a size; the others show once, few, many or a class for expanded clones.

D	size	length	V	J	CDR3	DNA
.	few	14	TRBV5-1	TRBJ2-2	CASRNRAGTGELFF	TGCGCCAGCAGGAACAGGGCGGGGACCGGGGAGCTGTTTTTT
.	many	13	TRBV7-2	TRBJ2-5	CASSLDQRETQYF	TGTGCCAGCAGCCTGGACCAGAGGGAGACCCAGTACTTC
.	many	14	TRBV2	TRBJ1-3	CASRGAASGNTIYF	TGTGCCAGCCGGGGGGCCGCATCTGGAAACACCATATATTTT
TRBD1	many	14	TRBV27	TRBJ2-7	CASSPPGQVWEQYF	TGTGCCAGCAGTCCGCCCGGACAGGTGTGGGAGCAGTACTTC
.	many	14	TRBV20-1	TRBJ1-1	CSARDYGGRTEAFF	TGCAGTGCTAGAGATTACGGGGGGCGGACTGAAGCTTTCTTT
.	many	14	TRBV5-6	TRBJ2-5	CASSLGGTGETQYF	TGTGCCAGCAGCTTGGGGGGGACCGGGGAGACCCAGTACTTC
.	few	15	TRBV5-1	TRBJ2-2	CASSLAPGSTGELFF	TGCGCCAGCAGCTTGGCACCGGGCAGCACCGGGGAGCTGTTTTTT
.	few	15	TRBV5-1	TRBJ2-2	CASSLDGASTGELFF	TGCGCCAGCAGCTTGGATGGGGCGAGTACCGGGGAGCTGTTTTTT
TRBD2	many	16	TRBV6-5	TRBJ2-7	CASSYSGLAEVYEQYF	TGTGCCAGCAGTTACTCGGGACTAGCGGAAGTCTACGAGCAGTACTTC
TRBD2	.	16	TRBV20-1	TRBJ2-2	CSATPGGLAGSGELFF	TGCAGTGCCACTCCTGGGGGACTAGCGGGATCCGGGGAGCTGTTTTTT
.	few	17	TRBV5-6	TRBJ2-1	CASSLVGVSWVYNEQFF	TGTGCCAGCAGCTTGGTAGGAGTATCCTGGGTCTACAATGAGCAGTTCTTC
.	many	12	TRBV28	TRBJ1-2	CASSSDTHGYTF	TGTGCCAGCAGTTCGGATACCCATGGCTACACCTTC
.	few	15	TRBV4-1	TRBJ2-7	CASSQSRQGTYEQYF	TGCGCCAGCAGCCAGAGTAGGCAGGGGACCTACGAGCAGTACTTC
TRBD2	many	14	TRBV28	TRBJ2-1	CASRGTSGSDEQFF	TGTGCCAGCAGAGGGACTAGCGGCTCGGATGAGCAGTTCTTC
.	many	13	TRBV5-1	TRBJ1-1	CASSLRQLSEAFF	TGCGCCAGCAGCTTGCGACAGCTCTCTGAAGCTTTCTTT
TRBD2	few	15	TRBV5-4	TRBJ2-3	CASSLAGGPLDTQYF	TGTGCCAGCAGCTTAGCGGGAGGGCCTCTGGATACGCAGTATTTT
.	few	15	TRBV27	TRBJ2-7	CASSLAQGDLYEQYF	TGTGCCAGCAGTTTAGCGCAGGGTGATCTCTACGAGCAGTACTTC
.	.	14	TRBV10-3	TRBJ2-2	CAAGRRSNTGELFF	TGTGCCGCGGGCCGGCGGTCGAACACCGGGGAGCTGTTTTTT
TRBD1	many	15	TRBV7-6	TRBJ2-1	CASSRDRVGYNEQFF	TGTGCCAGCAGCAGGGACAGGGTTGGCTACAATGAGCAGTTCTTC
TRBD2	many	16	TRBV7-3	TRBJ2-2	CASSLNSGRVTGELFF	TGTGCCAGCAGCTTAAATAGCGGGAGGGTCACCGGGGAGCTGTTTTTT
.	few	14	TRBV6-1	TRBJ2-6	CASKAGSGANVLTF	TGTGCCAGCAAGGCCGGCTCTGGGGCCAACGTCCTGACTTTC
.	few	15	TRBV5-6	TRBJ2-1	CASSLGWQFFNEQFF	TGTGCCAGCAGCTTGGGCTGGCAATTTTTCAATGAGCAGTTCTTC
.	.	13	TRBV2	TRBJ1-2	CASSEEQYGGYTF	TGTGCCAGCAGTGAAGAGCAGTACGGTGGCTACACCTTC
TRBD2	.	17	TRBV7-2	TRBJ2-1	CASSSRSSGRAGDEQFF	TGTGCCAGCAGCTCCCGGAGTAGCGGGAGGGCAGGGGATGAGCAGTTCTTC
.	few	14	TRBV12-3/TRBV12-4	TRBJ1-3	CASSFGQSGNTIYF	TGTGCCAGCAGTTTTGGGCAGTCTGGAAACACCATATATTTT
.	.	14	TRBV5-1	TRBJ2-7	CASSLPRDGGEQYF	TGCGCCAGCAGCTTGCCACGGGACGGCGGTGAGCAGTACTTC
TRBD2	many	18	TRBV28	TRBJ2-3	CASSPTGRSGSYTDTQYF	TGTGCCAGCAGTCCCACAGGGAGGAGCGGGAGTTACACAGATACGCAGTATTTT
TRBD1	many	16	TRBV5-6	TRBJ2-2	CASSQDRSWVTGELFF	TGTGCCAGCAGCCAGGACAGGTCCTGGGTCACCGGGGAGCTGTTTTTT
.	many	14	TRBV15	TRBJ2-5	CATSRGETQETQYF	TGTGCCACCAGCAGGGGGGAGACTCAAGAGACCCAGTACTTC
.	many	16	TRBV20-1	TRBJ2-1	CSARVKTPASYNEQFF	TGCAGTGCTAGGGTTAAGACACCCGCTTCGTACAATGAGCAGTTCTTC
.	many	13	TRBV30	TRBJ1-5	CAWSIEGNQPQHF	TGTGCCTGGAGTATTGAGGGGAATCAGCCCCAGCATTTT
.	many	13	TRBV3-1	TRBJ2-1	CASRHGANREQFF	TGTGCCAGCAGACATGGGGCTAACCGGGAGCAGTTCTTC
.	.	14	TRBV9	TRBJ2-7	CASSVGQRAYEQYF	TGTGCCAGCAGCGTAGGGCAGCGGGCCTACGAGCAGTACTTC
TRBD1	many	14	TRBV2	TRBJ2-3	CATQQGLGSDTQYF	TGTGCCACACAACAGGGGCTCGGGTCAGATACGCAGTATTTT
TRBD2	few	20	TRBV24-1	TRBJ2-1	CATSDLPGQGTSGRLNEQFF	TGTGCCACCAGTGATTTGCCGGGACAGGGGACTAGCGGGAGGCTAAATGAGCAGTTCTTC
.	.	17	TRBV12-3/TRBV12-4	TRBJ2-2	CASSLGLMSPNTGELFF	TGTGCCAGCAGCCTCGGACTGATGAGTCCAAACACCGGGGAGCTGTTTTTT
.	many	16	TRBV30	TRBJ1-2	CAWTLGGAETNYGYTF	TGTGCCTGGACTCTAGGGGGGGCCGAGACTAACTATGGCTACACCTTC
TRBD2	many	18	TRBV7-2	TRBJ2-1	CASSLAGLAGVSYNEQFF	TGTGCCAGCAGCTTAGCCGGACTAGCGGGAGTCTCCTACAATGAGCAGTTCTTC
.	.	13	TRBV27	TRBJ2-2	CASSRPGAGELFF	TGTGCCAGCAGTCGCCCTGGGGCCGGGGAGCTGTTTTTT
TRBD2	many	17	TRBV7-2	TRBJ2-3	CASSLGVLAGDTDTQYF	TGTGCCAGCAGCTTAGGGGTACTAGCGGGCGACACAGATACGCAGTATTTT
.	.	13	TRBV3-1	TRBJ2-5	CASSQATQETQYF	TGTGCCAGCAGCCAAGCGACCCAAGAGACCCAGTACTTC
.	many	13	TRBV3-1	TRBJ1-4	CASSHTTNEKLFF	TGTGCCAGCAGCCACACGACTAATGAAAAACTGTTTTTT
TRBD1	many	15	TRBV5-1	TRBJ2-1	CASSLAQGAIGEQFF	TGCGCCAGCAGCTTGGCCCAGGGGGCTATCGGTGAGCAGTTCTTC
.	.	14	TRBV9	TRBJ2-3	CASSVASSTDTQYF	TGTGCCAGCAGCGTAGCGAGCAGCACAGATACGCAGTATTTT
TRBD2	many	17	TRBV7-2	TRBJ2-1	CASSPDLAGGRGNEQFF	TGTGCCAGCAGCCCGGACCTAGCGGGAGGGCGGGGCAATGAGCAGTTCTTC
.	many	16	TRBV28	TRBJ2-4	CASRGLLLLAKNIQYF	TGTGCCAGCAGGGGACTTCTCCTCCTGGCCAAAAACATTCAGTACTTC
.	many	15	TRBV6-1	TRBJ2-7	CASSEGLGSTYEQYF	TGTGCCAGCAGTGAAGGTCTGGGCTCTACCTACGAGCAGTACTTC
TRBD1	few	16	TRBV18	TRBJ1-1	CASSGLGTGPNTEAFF	TGTGCCAGCTCAGGTCTAGGGACAGGACCTAACACTGAAGCTTTCTTT
.	many	16	TRBV7-9	TRBJ2-1	CASSPSVRTYNNEQFF	TGTGCCAGCAGCCCCAGTGTTCGGACATATAACAATGAGCAGTTCTTC
TRBD2	.	16	TRBV4-2	TRBJ2-7	CASSQDPSGRVYEQYF	TGTGCCAGCAGCCAAGACCCTAGCGGGAGGGTATACGAGCAGTACTTC
.	many	14	TRBV30	TRBJ2-2	CAWSSSRDTGELFF	TGTGCCTGGAGCTCCTCTCGGGACACCGGGGAGCTGTTTTTT
.	many	12	TRBV28	TRBJ2-7	CASSLLWREQYF	TGTGCCAGCAGCCTTCTATGGCGCGAGCAGTACTTC
TRBD2	.	16	TRBV27	TRBJ2-2	CASRLRTSGPDGELFF	TGTGCCAGCAGGCTCCGGACTAGCGGACCCGACGGGGAGCTGTTTTTT
.	.	13	TRBV2	TRBJ2-3	CASIPGNTDAQYF	TGTGCCAGCATACCCGGCAACACAGATGCGCAGTATTTT
.	.	14	TRBV6-1	TRBJ2-3	CASTRGSVTDTQYF	TGTGCCAGCACCCGGGGGTCTGTCACAGATACGCAGTATTTT
TRBD2	.	16	TRBV27	TRBJ2-3	CASSSRLAGSKDTQYF	TGTGCCAGCAGCTCCAGGTTAGCGGGATCTAAGGATACGCAGTATTTT
.	.	14	TRBV4-1	TRBJ2-2	CASSPGMNTGELFF	TGCGCCAGCAGCCCGGGAATGAACACCGGGGAGCTGTTTTTT
TRBD1	.	15	TRBV4-1	TRBJ2-7	CASSQAGQGIHEQYF	TGCGCCAGCAGCCAAGCGGGACAGGGGATCCACGAGCAGTACTTC
TRBD1	few	17	TRBV14	TRBJ2-3	CASSKGMFDRATDTQYF	TGTGCCAGCAGCAAAGGTATGTTCGACAGGGCCACAGATACGCAGTATTTT